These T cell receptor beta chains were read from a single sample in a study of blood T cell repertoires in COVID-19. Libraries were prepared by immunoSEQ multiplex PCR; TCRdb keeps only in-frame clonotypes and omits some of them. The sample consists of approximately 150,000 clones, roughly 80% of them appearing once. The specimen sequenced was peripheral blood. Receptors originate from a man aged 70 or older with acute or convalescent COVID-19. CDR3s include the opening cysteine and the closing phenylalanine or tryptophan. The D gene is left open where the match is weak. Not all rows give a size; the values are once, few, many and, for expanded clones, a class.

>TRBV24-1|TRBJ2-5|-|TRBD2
CATSEGLAGRETQYF
TGTGCCACCAGTGAGGGACTAGCGGGAAGGGAGACCCAGTACTTC
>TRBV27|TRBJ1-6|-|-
CASSLNHAVSPLHF
TGTGCCAGCAGTTTAAACCACGCGGTCTCACCCCTCCACTTT
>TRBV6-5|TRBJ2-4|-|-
CASSSGILVQNIQYF
TGTGCCAGCAGTTCAGGGATTCTTGTCCAAAACATTCAGTACTTC
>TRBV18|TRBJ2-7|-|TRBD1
CASSPLSPGTGGSEQYF
TGTGCCAGCTCACCACTAAGTCCCGGGACAGGGGGCTCCGAGCAGTACTTC
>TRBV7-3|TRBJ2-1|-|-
CASSLNPGNSYNEQFF
TGTGCCAGCAGCTTAAATCCCGGGAACTCCTACAATGAGCAGTTCTTC
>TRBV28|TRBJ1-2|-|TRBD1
CASSLYEGALGYTF
TGTGCCAGCAGTTTATACGAGGGGGCATTAGGCTACACCTTC
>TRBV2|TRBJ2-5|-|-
CASSVSYQETQYF
TGTGCCAGCAGTGTTAGCTATCAAGAGACCCAGTACTTC
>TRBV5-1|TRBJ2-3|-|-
CASSQMSTDTQYF
TGCGCCAGCAGCCAAATGAGCACAGATACGCAGTATTTT
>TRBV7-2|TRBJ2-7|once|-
CASSLAGHSYEQYF
TGTGCCAGCAGCCTCGCGGGCCACTCCTACGAGCAGTACTTC
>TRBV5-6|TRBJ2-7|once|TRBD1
CASSAGTGLYEQYF
TGTGCCAGCAGCGCCGGGACAGGGCTGTACGAGCAGTACTTC
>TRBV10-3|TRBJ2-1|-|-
CAITRSGYNEQFF
TGTGCCATCACCCGTAGCGGATACAATGAGCAGTTCTTC
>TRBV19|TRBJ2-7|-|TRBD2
CASRQVAGDTYEQYF
TGTGCCAGTCGTCAAGTAGCGGGGGACACCTACGAGCAGTACTTC
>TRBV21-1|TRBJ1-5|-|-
CASSVRDSFSNQPQHF
TGTGCCAGCAGCGTCCGGGACTCTTTTAGCAATCAGCCCCAGCATTTT
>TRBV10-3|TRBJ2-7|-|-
CAISGTSSYEQYF
TGTGCCATCAGTGGGACAAGCTCCTACGAGCAGTACTTC
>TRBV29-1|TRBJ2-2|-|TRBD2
CSADGGAATVNTGELFF
TGCAGCGCCGACGGGGGGGCGGCGACGGTGAACACCGGGGAGCTGTTTTTT
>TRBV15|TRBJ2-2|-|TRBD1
CATSRGTGETGELFF
TGTGCCACCAGCAGAGGAACAGGGGAGACCGGGGAGCTGTTTTTT
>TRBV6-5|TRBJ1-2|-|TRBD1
CASRPTGFYGYTF
TGTGCCAGCAGGCCGACAGGGTTCTATGGCTACACCTTC
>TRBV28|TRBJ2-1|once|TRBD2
CASSRTSGIYNEQFF
TGTGCCAGCAGTCGGACTAGCGGGATCTACAATGAGCAGTTCTTC
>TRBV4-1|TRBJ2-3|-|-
CASSQGQGGASTDTQYF
TGCGCCAGCAGCCAGGGTCAGGGAGGCGCTAGCACAGATACGCAGTATTTT
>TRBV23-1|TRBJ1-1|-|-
CASRQPRIGGVEAFF
TGCGCCAGCAGACAACCTCGGATAGGCGGAGTTGAAGCTTTCTTT
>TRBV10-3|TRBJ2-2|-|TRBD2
CAISGSSGPTNTGELFF
TGTGCCATCAGTGGCTCTAGCGGGCCGACCAACACCGGGGAGCTGTTTTTT
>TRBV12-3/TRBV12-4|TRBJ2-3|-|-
CASSSSTDTQYF
TGTGCCAGCAGCTCTAGCACAGATACGCAGTATTTT
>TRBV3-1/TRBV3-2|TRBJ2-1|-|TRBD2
CASSQDRGLGMVF
TGTGCCAGCAGCCAAGACCGGGGACTAGGGATGGTCTTC
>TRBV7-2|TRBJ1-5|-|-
CASGSGGGAQPQHF
TGTGCCAGCGGGTCGGGTGGTGGGGCTCAGCCCCAGCATTTT